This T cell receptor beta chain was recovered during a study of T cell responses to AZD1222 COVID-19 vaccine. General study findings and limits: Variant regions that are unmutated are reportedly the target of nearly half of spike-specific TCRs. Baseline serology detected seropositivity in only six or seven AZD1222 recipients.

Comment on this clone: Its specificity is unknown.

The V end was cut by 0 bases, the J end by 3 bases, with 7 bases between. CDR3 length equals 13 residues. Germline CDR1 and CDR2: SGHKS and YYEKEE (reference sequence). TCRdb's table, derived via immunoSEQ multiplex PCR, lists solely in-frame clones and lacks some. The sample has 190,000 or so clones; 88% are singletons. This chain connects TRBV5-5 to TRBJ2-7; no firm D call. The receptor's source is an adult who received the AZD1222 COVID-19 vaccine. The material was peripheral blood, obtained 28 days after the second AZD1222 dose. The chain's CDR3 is CASSLGSSYEQYF. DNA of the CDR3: TGTGCCAGCAGCTTGGGTTCTAGCTACGAGCAGTACTTC.